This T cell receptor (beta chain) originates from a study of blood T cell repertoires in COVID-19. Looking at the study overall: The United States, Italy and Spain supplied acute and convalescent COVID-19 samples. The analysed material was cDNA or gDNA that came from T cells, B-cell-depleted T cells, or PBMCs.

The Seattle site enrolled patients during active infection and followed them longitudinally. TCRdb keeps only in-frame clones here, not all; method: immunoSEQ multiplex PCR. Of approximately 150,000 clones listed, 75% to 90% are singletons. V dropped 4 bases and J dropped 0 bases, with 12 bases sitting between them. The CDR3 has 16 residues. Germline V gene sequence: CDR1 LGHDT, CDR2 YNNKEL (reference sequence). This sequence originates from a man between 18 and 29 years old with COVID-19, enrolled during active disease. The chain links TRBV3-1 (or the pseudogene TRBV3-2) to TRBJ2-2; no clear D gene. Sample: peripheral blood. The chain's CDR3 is CASSPTLGTNTGELFF. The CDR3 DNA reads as TGTGCCAGCAGCCCTACCCTAGGCACGAACACCGGGGAGCTGTTTTTT.